A single sample is the source of the 20 T cell receptor beta chains below, sequenced in a study of a mutant IDH1 vaccine in newly diagnosed glioma. Time point defined: week 23, last vaccination. Every vaccination contained 300 ug of the mutant IDH1 20-mer peptide and was paired with topical imiquimod. TCRdb's table, derived via immunoSEQ multiplex PCR, lists solely in-frame clones and lacks some. The table has about 20,000 clones, around 80% seen once. What these receptors recognize is not known. The specimen comprised PBMCs, sampled from a glioma patient whose treatment included an IDH1 peptide vaccine. The receptors shown here come from a man in his thirties or forties with glioma.

V usage is TRBV29-1 and J usage is TRBJ2-1; D uncertain. CDR1 is SQVTM and CDR2 is ANQGSEA in the germline V gene. V lost 3 bases, J lost 0 bases, and 6 bases lay in between. The length of the CDR3 is 13 residues. The CDR3 protein is CSVDGSSYNEQFF. Written as DNA, the CDR3 is TGCAGCGTTGATGGCAGCTCCTACAATGAGCAGTTCTTC.

CDR3 loop: CAWSLTDPGPGGELFF. In nucleotides, the CDR3 is TGTGCCTGGAGTCTAACCGATCCGGGACCCGGTGGGGAACTGTTTTTT. The chain has TRBV30 and TRBJ1-4; D is possibly TRBD1 (5 bases). The CDR3 runs to 16 residues. Per the germline V gene, CDR1 is GTSNPN and CDR2 is SVGIG (reference sequence). V lost 2 bases and J lost 12, with 25 bases in between.

The J gene is TRBJ2-1, the V gene TRBV5-1; D is ambiguous. CDR3 length: 11 residues. The V end was cut by 5 bases, the J end by 4 bases, with 4 bases between. In germline, CDR1 is SGHRS, CDR2 YFSETQ. CDR3 residues: CASRDYNEQFF. In nucleotides, the CDR3 is TGCGCCAGCAGGGATTACAATGAGCAGTTCTTC.

The chain links TRBV27 to TRBJ1-1; 8 bases match TRBD1. There are 16 residues in the CDR3. Losses at the gene ends were 8 bases for V and 4 bases for J; bases not matched to a gene: 15. Germline V gene data show CDR1 as MNHEY and CDR2 as SMNVEV (reference sequence). The CDR3 DNA reads as TGTGCCAGCTGTACCTTGACAGGGGCTCATGGCACTGAAGCTTTCTTT. This gives the protein CASCTLTGAHGTEAFF.

The chain is built from TRBV18 and TRBJ1-5; possibly TRBD1 for D (5 bases). V was cut by 3 bases and J by 2 bases, with 11 bases left in between. CDR3 length: 15 amino acids. The germline gives CDR1 KGHSH, CDR2 LQKENI. CDR3 in DNA: TGTGCCAGCTCACCCTCGGGGGTCGGCAATCAGCCCCAGCATTTT. The encoded protein is CASSPSGVGNQPQHF.

The V gene is TRBV19, the J gene TRBJ2-7, with 10 bases aligning to TRBD2. Germline V CDR1 and CDR2: LNHDA, SQIVND (reference sequence). CDR3 length: 14 amino acids. J gave up 6 bases and V 9 bases, and 11 bases lay outside the gene matches. The CDR3, as DNA: TGTGCCAGCGGGGCTAGCGGGAGTGTAGGCGAGCAGTACTTC. This encodes CASGASGSVGEQYF.

This rearrangement joins TRBV5-5 to TRBJ1-1, with D possibly being TRBD1 (6 bases). Germline lookup yields CDR1 SGHKS and CDR2 YYEKEE (reference sequence). The CDR3 length is 17 residues. The V end lost 0 bases, the J end lost 4 bases, and 19 bases lay between the germline ends. The CDR3, as DNA: TGTGCCAGCAGCTTGGAAATCGGACAGACTTCGGTCACTGAAGCTTTCTTT. Its translation: CASSLEIGQTSVTEAFF.

This chain connects TRBV6-1 to TRBJ1-2; D not certain. Deletions cut 4 bases from V and 7 bases from J, with 16 bases between. Germline V CDR1 and CDR2: MNHNS, SASEGT. The CDR3 extends over 14 amino acids. CDR3 DNA sequence: TGTGCCAGCAGTGGTTGGGCGGATAGTAGTGGCTACACCTTC. Its translation: CASSGWADSSGYTF.

The count of this clone is one. In nucleotides, the CDR3 is TGCGCCAGCAGCCAAGATCGGAGGGGCCCTTACAATGAGCAGTTCTTC. Translation gives CASSQDRRGPYNEQFF. The J gene is TRBJ2-1, the V gene TRBV4-1, with D tentatively TRBD2 (6 bases). This CDR3 comprises 16 residues. The germline V gene has CDR1 MGHRA and CDR2 YSYEKL. The V end was cut by 0 bases, the J end by 4 bases, with 13 bases between.

As regards this clone: Other DNA sequences in the same sample also yield this CDR3. This chain uses TRBV6-1 with TRBJ1-3; tentatively, D is TRBD1 (5 bases). Trimming took off 0 bases at V and 0 bases at J, with 6 bases between the two ends. The CDR3 consists of 15 residues. Germline CDR1 and CDR2: MNHNS and SASEGT. The CDR3 loop is CASSEAGLSGNTIYF. For the CDR3, the DNA is TGTGCCAGCAGTGAAGCGGGACTCTCTGGAAACACCATATATTTT.

V gene TRBV4-1 combines with J gene TRBJ1-1; the D is unclear. Deletions cut 5 bases from V and 1 base from J, with 11 bases between. The CDR3 loop spans 14 amino acids. Per germline, CDR1 MGHRA and CDR2 YSYEKL. Here the CDR3 DNA reads TGCGCCAGCAGCACGGATTCGGGGAACACTGAAGCTTTCTTT. Translated, it gives CASSTDSGNTEAFF.

CDR3 sequence reads: CASSQGQLAGGYTF. The DNA for the CDR3 is TGCGCCAGCAGCCAAGGACAGCTGGCTGGTGGCTACACCTTC. This rearrangement joins TRBV4-1 to TRBJ1-2; tentative D call: TRBD1 (5 bases). The germline CDR1 and CDR2 sequences are MGHRA and YSYEKL. This CDR3 contains 14 residues. Trimming stripped 1 base from V and 7 bases from J, with 13 bases between.

The chain uses TRBV7-7 and TRBJ2-3; no reliable D call. Germline-derived CDR1 and CDR2 are SSHAT and FNYEAQ (reference sequence). V was trimmed by 1 base and J by 0 bases, leaving 8 bases between them. CDR3 size: 15 residues. CDR3 sequence reads: CASSLGYRSTDTQYF. The CDR3 nucleotides are TGTGCCAGCAGCTTAGGGTATCGAAGCACAGATACGCAGTATTTT.

The chain couples TRBV5-1 to TRBJ2-7; TRBD1 is a possible D gene (6 bases). The CDR3 is made up of 14 amino acids. CDR1 and CDR2 (germline): SGHRS, YFSETQ. V lost 4 bases and J 4 bases, leaving 15 bases between the germline ends. The CDR3 here is CASSPGDIGYEQYF. CDR3 sequence (DNA): TGCGCCAGCAGCCCTGGGGACATTGGGTACGAGCAGTACTTC.

The chain employs TRBV27 and TRBJ1-4; D is possibly TRBD1 (5 bases). Germline V gene lookup returns CDR1 MNHEY and CDR2 SMNVEV (reference sequence). There are 14 residues in the CDR3. V was trimmed by 6 bases and J by 7 bases, leaving 15 bases between them. The CDR3 DNA is TGTGCCAGCAGGGCCTGGCAGGGTGGTGAAAAACTGTTTTTT. Encoded protein: CASRAWQGGEKLFF.

The rearrangement uses TRBV7-9 and TRBJ2-1; D tentatively reads TRBD1 or TRBD2 (5 bases each). This CDR3 is built from 16 residues. Germline-derived CDR1 and CDR2 are SEHNR and FQNEAQ (reference sequence). The V end lost 4 bases, the J end lost 0 bases, and 13 bases lay between the germline ends. The CDR3 loop is CASSSGPKSSYNEQFF. CDR3 bases: TGTGCCAGCAGCTCGGGACCCAAAAGCTCCTACAATGAGCAGTTCTTC.

The chain joins TRBV27 to TRBJ2-7; possibly TRBD2 for D (6 bases). Trimming took off 6 bases at V and 0 bases at J, with 15 bases between the two ends. The CDR3 totals 15 residues. Germline CDR1 is MNHEY and CDR2 is SMNVEV (reference sequence). CDR3 nucleotide sequence: TGTGCCAGCAGGGGCTTGGGGGAGGTCTCCTACGAGCAGTACTTC. Residues: CASRGLGEVSYEQYF.

The chain links TRBV5-1 to TRBJ2-1, with D unresolved. The CDR3 loop spans 11 amino acids. Looked up from germline, CDR1 is SGHRS and CDR2 is YFSETQ. V was cut by 4 bases and J by 10 bases, with 9 bases left in between. The CDR3 loop reads CASSPDTEQFF. In DNA form, the CDR3 reads TGCGCCAGCAGCCCCGACACCGAGCAGTTCTTC. Filled out from reference TRBV5-1 and TRBJ2-1, the complete variable domain reads KAGVTQTPRYLIKTRGQQVTLSCSPISGHRSVSWYQQTPGQGLQFLFEYFSETQRNKGNFPGRFSGRQFSNSRSEMNVSTLELGDSALYLCASSPDTEQFFGPGTRLTVL.

This clone was picked up one time. CDR3 sequence (DNA): TGTGCCAGCAGCTTGTCCCCTCACGGGCAGGGCTACAATGAAAAACTGTTTTTT. Translation: CASSLSPHGQGYNEKLFF. The rearrangement joins TRBV5-4 to TRBJ1-4; D is possibly TRBD1 (5 bases). V gave up 1 base and J gave up 5 bases, with 21 bases separating them. The CDR3 contains 18 residues. Germline V gene lookup returns CDR1 SGHNT and CDR2 YYREEE (reference sequence).

The chain carries TRBV5-6 and TRBJ2-2; 9 bases are shared with TRBD1. This CDR3 comprises 16 residues. With V trimmed by 4 bases and J by 2 bases, 6 bases remained unmatched. Germline V CDR1 and CDR2: SGHDT, YYEEEE. The CDR3 coding sequence is TGTGCCAGCAGCCCAACAGGGGGCCCAAACACCGGGGAGCTGTTTTTT. Translating gives CASSPTGGPNTGELFF.